This entry is about one TCR beta chain. Regarding treatment: oral pan-JAK inhibitor, 5-10 mg twice daily. This entry comes from a study of CD8+ T cells in alopecia areata. RNA was extracted and reverse transcribed into cDNA as the sequencing template. Produced via immunoSEQ multiplex PCR; TCRdb's table is partial and in-frame only. The sample has 100,000 to 140,000 clones; about 83% are singletons. CDR3 length equals 14 residues. V lost 3 bases, J lost 6 bases, and 9 bases lay in between. Looked up from germline, CDR1 is LNHDA and CDR2 is SQIVND (reference sequence). The chain has TRBV19 and TRBJ2-6; the D is unclear. The TCR originated in a human donor with alopecia areata. Here the sequenced sample was CD8+ T cells sorted from blood, taken at week 24, from a patient treated with tofacitinib. In DNA form, the CDR3 reads TGTGCCAGTAGTATGGCCCTCACGGCCAACGTCCTGACTTTC. As protein: CASSMALTANVLTF.